Each of the 18 T cell receptor beta chains below was sequenced from the same sample in a study of blood T cell repertoires in COVID-19. Clones were read by immunoSEQ multiplex PCR, and TCRdb kept only the in-frame ones, dropping some. The data contain over 65,000 clones, around four fifths of them seen just once; the ten biggest clones take up approximately 20%. The sample was peripheral blood. These receptor sequences come from an elderly man with active or convalescent COVID-19.

The chain has TRBV19 and TRBJ1-5; 7 nucleotides align to TRBD1. This CDR3 has 16 residues. Germline V gene sequence: CDR1 LNHDA, CDR2 SQIVND (reference sequence). J lost 2 bases, V lost 5 bases, and 9 bases had no gene match. The DNA of the CDR3 is TGTGCCAGTAGTGCCCAGGGGCAGGGGGGCAATCAGCCCCAGCATTTT. Encoded protein: CASSAQGQGGNQPQHF.

This clone was observed once. The rearrangement joins TRBV3-1 (or the pseudogene TRBV3-2) to TRBJ1-1; 7 bases line up with TRBD1. The CDR3 loop spans 15 amino acids. Germline trimming cut 5 bases from V and 4 bases from J; bases unmatched to any gene: 10. Germline assignment: CDR1 LGHDT and CDR2 YNNKEL (reference sequence). CDR3 amino acids: CASSSPTGIGTEAFF. The CDR3 region has the DNA TGTGCCAGCAGCTCTCCGACAGGGATCGGCACTGAAGCTTTCTTT.

The gene calls are TRBV18 and TRBJ1-1; D is possibly TRBD1 (5 bases). The V gene's germline CDR1 is KGHSH and CDR2 LQKENI. This CDR3 contains 15 residues. V was clipped by 0 bases and J by 1 base, with 9 bases between them. CDR3 amino acids: CASSPPRGANTEAFF. The CDR3 bases are TGTGCCAGCTCACCACCGCGGGGCGCGAACACTGAAGCTTTCTTT.

The chain couples TRBV21-1 to TRBJ1-4. TRBV21-1 is marked as a pseudogene. This CDR3 is built from 14 residues. CDR3 protein: CASRSYVTNEKLFF. The CDR3 DNA reads as TGTGCCAGCAGGTCGTATGTAACTAATGAAAAACTGTTTTTT.

This clone was recorded a few times. J is TRBJ2-2 and V is TRBV10-1; tentative D call: TRBD1 (6 bases). The CDR3 extends over 14 amino acids. V lost 4 bases and J 2 bases, leaving 8 bases between the germline ends. Germline V CDR1 and CDR2: WNHNN, SYGVQD (reference sequence). The chain's CDR3 is CASSAGQNTGELFF. The CDR3 DNA reads TGCGCCAGCAGTGCGGGACAAAACACCGGGGAGCTGTTTTTT.

The chain links TRBV5-1 to TRBJ2-5; the match to TRBD2 covers 15 bases. The germline V gene encodes CDR1 SGHRS and CDR2 YFSETQ. After removal of 0 bases from V and 5 bases from J, the junction contained 2 bases not matched to a gene. The CDR3 covers 16 residues. The CDR3 coding sequence is TGCGCCAGCAGCTTGGCTGGGACTAGCGGGAGGGAGACCCAGTACTTC. It specifies CASSLAGTSGRETQYF.

This chain links TRBV2 with TRBJ1-2; the D is unclear. Trimming took 5 bases from V and 3 from J, leaving 10 bases between them. The length of the CDR3 is 13 residues. Germline V CDR1 and CDR2: SNHLY, FYNNEI. The CDR3 DNA sequence: TGTGCCAGCAGTTCCGGGTCCTACTATGGCTACACCTTC. Translated, it gives CASSSGSYYGYTF.

The chain couples TRBV19 to TRBJ1-5; D is unclear. From germline, CDR1 is LNHDA and CDR2 SQIVND (reference sequence). The CDR3 runs 15 residues. V was pared by 3 bases and J by 0 bases, with 9 bases between. The DNA of the CDR3 is TGTGCCAGTAGTATCGCGGGGTATAGCAATCAGCCCCAGCATTTT. This translates into CASSIAGYSNQPQHF. The entire variable domain, with the rest obtained from reference TRBV19 and TRBJ1-5, is as follows: DGGITQSPKYLFRKEGQNVTLSCEQNLNHDAMYWYRQDPGQGLRLIYYSQIVNDFQKGDIAEGYSVSREKKESFPLTVTSAQKNPTAFYLCASSIAGYSNQPQHFGDGTRLSIL.

V is TRBV19 and J is TRBJ2-5, with D tentatively TRBD2 (6 bases). Germline CDR1 and CDR2: LNHDA and SQIVND (reference sequence). CDR3 length equals 13 residues. Trimming took 5 bases from V and 7 from J, leaving 14 bases between them. The CDR3, as DNA: TGTGCCAGTAGTCCGGAGGGAGAACGGACCCAGTACTTC. Protein: CASSPEGERTQYF.

The chain has TRBV7-8 and TRBJ1-2; 10 bases align to TRBD1. Germline values: CDR1 SGHVS, CDR2 FQNEAQ. The CDR3 runs 15 residues. With 5 bases clipped from V and 3 bases from J, the junction kept 6 bases outside the gene matches. The CDR3 DNA sequence: TGTGCCAGCAGCCCGCGACAGGGGGCTTACTATGGCTACACCTTC. This sequence encodes CASSPRQGAYYGYTF.

This sequence joins TRBV30 and TRBJ2-4; TRBD2 is a possible D gene (6 bases). From germline, CDR1 is GTSNPN and CDR2 SVGIG (reference sequence). The CDR3 loop spans 12 amino acids. V was pared by 5 bases and J by 6 bases, with 11 bases between. The CDR3 spells CAWGEVGNIQYF. CDR3 nucleotide sequence: TGTGCCTGGGGGGAGGTGGGAAACATTCAGTACTTC.

The rearrangement links TRBV28 to TRBJ1-1; 7 bases map to TRBD1. V dropped 3 bases and J dropped 0; count of bases not matched to a gene: 4. Germline V gene data show CDR1 as MDHEN and CDR2 as SYDVKM. The CDR3 loop spans 15 amino acids. As DNA, the CDR3 is TGTGCCAGCAGTTTGACGGACAGGCTGAACACTGAAGCTTTCTTT. Its protein is CASSLTDRLNTEAFF.

The rearrangement joins TRBV28 to TRBJ2-1; TRBD2 aligns across 7 bases. Germline loops: CDR1 MDHEN, CDR2 SYDVKM. The CDR3 contains 14 residues. V gave up 8 bases and J gave up 8 bases; unmatched junction bases: 12. CDR3 region: CASLLRGAGDEQFF. The CDR3 DNA sequence: TGTGCCAGCCTCCTTAGGGGCGCGGGGGATGAGCAGTTCTTC.

V gene TRBV9 combines with J gene TRBJ2-2, with D unclear. This CDR3 contains 13 residues. V was trimmed by 0 bases and J by 4 bases, leaving 4 bases between them. Germline V lookup: CDR1 SGDLS, CDR2 YYNGEE. The CDR3 spells CASSVGSTGELFF. The CDR3, as DNA: TGTGCCAGCAGCGTAGGCAGCACCGGGGAGCTGTTTTTT. The full variable domain, completed using reference TRBV9 and TRBJ2-2, is DSGVTQTPKHLITATGQRVTLRCSPRSGDLSVYWYQQSLDQGLQFLIQYYNGEERAKGNILERFSAQQFPDLHSELNLSSLELGDSALYFCASSVGSTGELFFGEGSRLTVL.

V usage is TRBV3-1 (or the pseudogene TRBV3-2) and J usage is TRBJ2-1; 8 positions match TRBD2. V shed 0 bases, J shed 10 bases, and the junction held 5 bases outside the gene matches. Germline CDR1 is LGHDT and CDR2 is YNNKEL (reference sequence). This CDR3 is built from 14 residues. CDR3 sequence reads: CASSQDLLAEEQFF. The CDR3 DNA reads as TGTGCCAGCAGCCAAGATCTACTAGCGGAAGAGCAGTTCTTC.

V usage is TRBV6-6 and J usage is TRBJ1-5; 11 bases fit TRBD1. J lost 3 bases, V lost 5 bases, and 6 bases had no gene match. In germline, CDR1 is MNHNY, CDR2 SVGAGI (reference sequence). This CDR3 is built from 16 residues. The CDR3 protein is CASSIGQGANNQPQHF. The CDR3 DNA follows: TGTGCCAGCAGTATAGGACAGGGGGCAAACAATCAGCCCCAGCATTTT.

This clone has just one count. DNA of the CDR3: TGTGCCAGCAGCTACCATACAGGGGAGAACACTGAAGCTTTCTTT. Translated, it gives CASSYHTGENTEAFF. V is TRBV7-2 and J is TRBJ1-1; the match to TRBD1 covers 7 bases. CDR1 and CDR2 from the germline V gene are SGHTA and FQGNSA. CDR3 length equals 15 residues. V trimming: 4 bases; J trimming: 1 base; junction bases outside the gene matches: 6.

The chain couples TRBV9 to TRBJ2-1, with TRBD2 identical over 9 bases. J was trimmed by 7 bases and V by 2 bases; bases with no gene match: 7. Germline CDR1 is SGDLS and CDR2 is YYNGEE. CDR3 length equals 15 residues. Here the CDR3 DNA reads TGTGCCAGCAGCGTCCCTGGCGGGGGGGTTAATGAGCAGTTCTTC. This gives the protein CASSVPGGGVNEQFF.